These 20 T cell receptor beta chains share one sample of origin, sequenced in a study of T cells in Graves' hyperthyroidism and ophthalmopathy. Regions amplified from RNA transcripts were the TCR beta CDR3 regions. Initially, a first-round RT-PCR of the TCR CDR3 employed the HTBI primer set. TCRdb reanalysed the multiplex PCR reads using MiXCR and keeps one entry per CDR3 protein. Of around 580,000 distinct CDR3 sequences in the sample, 15% to 20% are singletons; the top ten hold 15% to 20%. Sequenced material: blood. The source is a woman younger than 30 with Graves' hyperthyroidism.

The chain carries TRBV6-2 or TRBV6-3 and TRBJ1-5, with D tentatively TRBD1 (5 bases). The CDR3 consists of 13 residues. Germline assignment: CDR1 MNHEY and CDR2 SVGEGT. V was cut by 11 bases and J by 6 bases, with 17 bases left in between. The CDR3 DNA follows: TGTGCCTGGGGCCAGTCGGCGGGTCAGCCCCAGCATTTT. The encoded protein is CAWGQSAGQPQHF.

This clonotype was counted only a few times. The genes are TRBV7-2 and TRBJ2-7, with 10 bases identical to TRBD1. The CDR3 spans 15 residues. V shed 5 bases and J 1 base; nucleotides not matched to a gene: 5. Germline V gene sequence: CDR1 SGHTA, CDR2 FQGNSA. In nucleotides, the CDR3 is TGTGCCAGCAGCCGCTCGGGACAGGGGTCCTACGAGCAGTACTTC. Its translation is CASSRSGQGSYEQYF.

This clonotype was counted ten times or more. The gene calls are TRBV12-3 or TRBV12-4 and TRBJ2-1; 9 bases are a match to TRBD2. After removal of 6 bases from V and 8 bases from J, the junction contained 11 bases not matched to a gene. The CDR3 has 15 residues. This chain's CDR3 is CASSPAGLAPDEQFF. CDR3 bases: TGTGCCAGCAGCCCGGCAGGACTAGCGCCCGATGAGCAGTTCTTC.

The rearrangement uses TRBV5-6 and TRBJ2-1, with 10 positions matching TRBD2. V dropped 4 bases and J dropped 6; count of bases not matched to a gene: 10. Germline CDR1 and CDR2: SGHDT and YYEEEE. CDR3 size: 16 residues. The CDR3: CASSITGTSVSNEQFF. CDR3 nucleotide sequence: TGTGCCAGCAGCATAACCGGGACTAGCGTTAGCAATGAGCAGTTCTTC.

The gene calls are TRBV6-1 and TRBJ1-5, with 7 bases lining up with TRBD1. CDR1 MNHNS and CDR2 SASEGT come from the germline V gene. The V and J ends lost 2 bases and 11 bases, in that order; junction bases with no gene match: 12. The CDR3 spans 15 residues. CDR3 region: CASSENLDRALTQHF. DNA for the CDR3: TGTGCCAGCAGTGAAAATTTAGACAGGGCACTGACCCAGCATTTT.

The chain combines TRBV7-2 with TRBJ2-3, with TRBD1 matching over 10 bases. The ends lost 5 bases at V and 5 bases at J; junction bases unmatched: 4. CDR3 length: 14 residues. Looked up from germline, CDR1 is SGHTA and CDR2 is FQGNSA. CDR3 bases: TGTGCCAGCAGCCTGGGGACAGGGGAAGATACGCAGTATTTT. This sequence encodes CASSLGTGEDTQYF.

Many counts were recorded for this clonotype. This sequence joins TRBV7-9 and TRBJ2-7, with TRBD1 as a possible D gene (6 bases). The ends were cut back, 4 bases at V and 3 bases at J, with 22 bases in the middle. The CDR3 loop spans 17 amino acids. The germline gives CDR1 SEHNR, CDR2 FQNEAQ (reference sequence). The CDR3, as DNA: TGTGCCAGCAGCTATAGTGGGGGCAATGTTGGCGTCTACGAGCAGTACTTC. As protein: CASSYSGGNVGVYEQYF.

On this clonotype: This may stem from a read error, because a much larger clone lies one nucleotide away. The rearrangement uses TRBV6-1 and TRBJ2-3; no clear D. V was cut by 9 bases and J by 5 bases, with 12 bases left in between. The CDR3 is 12 amino acids. The germline gives CDR1 MNHNS, CDR2 SASEGT. The CDR3 DNA reads as TGTGCCAGTCCAAGAATGGGAGATACGCAGTATTTT. Its protein is CASPRMGDTQYF.

This clonotype came up many times. The genes are TRBV7-2 and TRBJ2-3, with TRBD1 identical over 12 bases. The germline gives CDR1 SGHTA, CDR2 FQGNSA. Trimming at V came to 5 bases and at J to 2 bases, leaving 11 bases not matched to a gene. The CDR3 runs 18 residues. The CDR3 DNA reads TGTGCCAGCAGCGCGGGACAGGGGGCTGGTATCTTCACAGATACGCAGTATTTT. This gives the protein CASSAGQGAGIFTDTQYF.

This chain connects TRBV6-1 to TRBJ2-3, with D hard to call. The ends were cut back, 6 bases at V and 4 bases at J, with 14 bases in the middle. This CDR3 has 14 residues. Germline V gene data show CDR1 as MNHNS and CDR2 as SASEGT. The CDR3 loop is CASSSNGVPDTQYF. DNA for the CDR3: TGTGCCAGCAGCTCCAATGGGGTCCCAGATACGCAGTATTTT.

This clonotype was observed at least ten times. V is TRBV2 and J is TRBJ1-6; D gene ambiguous. V lost 11 bases, J lost 8 bases, and 10 bases lay in between. The CDR3 is 11 amino acids. CDR1 is SNHLY, CDR2 FYNNEI, per germline. The CDR3 here is CASARDSPLHF. In DNA form, the CDR3 reads TGTGCCTCGGCAAGGGATTCACCCCTCCACTTT. The full variable domain, with the rest looked up from reference TRBV2 and TRBJ1-6, is EPEVTQTPSHQVTQMGQEVILRCVPISNHLYFYWYRQILGQKVEFLVSFYNNEISEKSEIFDDQFSVERPDGSNFTLKIRSTKLEDSAMYFCASARDSPLHFGNGTRLTVT.

Notes on this clonotype: One junction end does not reproduce the germline sequence, and a read error may be involved. The chain is built from TRBV11-1 and TRBJ1-2; D gene unclear. In germline, CDR1 is SGHAT, CDR2 FQDESV (reference sequence). CDR3 length: 14 residues. CDR3 amino acids: CASGLEPTSYGYTF. CDR3 nucleotides: TGTGCCAGCGGCTTAGAACCGACCTCCTATGGCTACACCTTC.

This clonotype was seen many times. V gene TRBV2 combines with J gene TRBJ1-4; a weak D match, TRBD1 (6 bases). V was clipped by 7 bases and J by 6 bases, with 15 bases between them. The germline gives CDR1 SNHLY, CDR2 FYNNEI. This CDR3 spans 14 amino acids. CDR3 nucleotide sequence: TGTGCCAGCATGGGGACAACGAGGGATGAAAAACTGTTTTTT. Protein sequence: CASMGTTRDEKLFF.

This clonotype was counted at least ten times. The chain links TRBV5-8 to TRBJ1-5, with a possible D match to TRBD1 (5 bases). There are 14 residues in the CDR3. V lost 0 bases to trimming and J lost 6 bases, with 10 bases between them. CDR1 SGHTS and CDR2 YDEGEE come from the germline V gene. CDR3 amino acids: CASSLGGAGQPQHF. The CDR3 DNA sequence: TGTGCCAGCAGCTTGGGGGGCGCGGGTCAGCCCCAGCATTTT.

This clonotype was seen repeatedly, ten times or more. This chain links TRBV2 with TRBJ1-5; D unclear. V was clipped by 3 bases and J by 4 bases, with 10 bases between them. CDR1 and CDR2 from the germline V gene are SNHLY and FYNNEI. CDR3 size: 14 residues. CDR3 in DNA: TGTGCCAGCAGTGACTACGGAGATAATCAGCCCCAGCATTTT. Translating gives CASSDYGDNQPQHF.

The chain links TRBV6-1 to TRBJ1-3; D is possibly TRBD1 (6 bases). V lost 7 bases and J lost 4, with 17 bases in between. Germline values: CDR1 MNHNS, CDR2 SASEGT. This CDR3 is 15 amino acids long. CDR3 sequence: CASNMRRRGGNTIYF. CDR3 DNA sequence: TGTGCCAGCAACATGCGCCGCAGGGGAGGAAACACCATATATTTT.

There are many counts of this clonotype. V usage is TRBV28 and J usage is TRBJ2-3; D could derive from TRBD1 or TRBD2 (5 bases each). The CDR3 runs 16 residues. V was trimmed by 1 base and J by 4 bases, leaving 15 bases between them. Germline assignment: CDR1 MDHEN and CDR2 SYDVKM. The CDR3 nucleotides read TGTGCCAGCAGTTTATCTTTCAGGGAGATCCCAGATACGCAGTATTTT. Its translation is CASSLSFREIPDTQYF.

This clonotype was seen many times. One junction end disagrees with the germline gene, perhaps due to a read error. V usage is TRBV28 and J usage is TRBJ2-7; maybe TRBD1 (6 bases). Germline CDR1 and CDR2: MDHEN and SYDVKM. This CDR3 region has 13 residues. The CDR3 reads CASSYRRTEQSDF. CDR3 nucleotide sequence: TGTGCCAGCAGTTACCGAAGGACAGAGCAAAGCGACTTC. The entire variable domain, with the rest obtained from reference TRBV28 and TRBJ2-7, is as follows: DVKVTQSSRYLVKRTGEKVFLECVQDMDHENMFWYRQDPGLGLRLIYFSYDVKMKEKGDIPEGYSVSREKKERFSLILESASTNQTSMYLCASSYRRTEQSDFGPGTRLTVT.

This clonotype was seen a handful of times. The V gene is TRBV4-2, the J gene TRBJ1-4, with D unresolved. Germline CDR1 LGHNA, CDR2 YNFKEQ. V shed 0 bases and J shed 4 bases, with 9 bases lying between them. This CDR3 contains 15 residues. The CDR3 nucleotides are TGTGCCAGCAGCCAAGATTCGCGGAATAATGAAAAACTGTTTTTT. Translation gives CASSQDSRNNEKLFF.

Ten or more counts support this clonotype. J is TRBJ2-7 and V is TRBV12-3 or TRBV12-4, with D tentatively TRBD1 (5 bases). CDR3 length equals 14 residues. V lost 1 base and J 2 bases, leaving 9 bases between the germline ends. CDR3 amino acids: CASSLEVGAYEQYF. The CDR3 coding sequence is TGTGCCAGCAGTTTAGAGGTAGGGGCCTACGAGCAGTACTTC.